These T cell receptor beta chains were read from a single sample in a study of cytomegalovirus exposure and HLA in healthy donors. Profiling relied on immunoSEQ multiplex PCR, and the TCRdb table lists in-frame clones only, not all of them. Here the sample spans about 150,000 clones, 75% to 90% being singletons. Material for sequencing was PBMCs. The receptors originated from a young woman in good health and CMV-seronegative. The CDR3 runs from the conserved cysteine through the conserved F or W. Fields, in order: clone size, J gene, CDR3 length, V gene, D gene, CDR3 DNA, CDR3 protein. The D gene is left open where the match is weak. The listing skips clone size in some rows; elsewhere it reads once, few, many or a size class.

size: few
J: TRBJ1-2
length: 14
V: TRBV2
D: NA
DNA: TGCCTTACCAGCGGGGAAGGTACTAACTATGGCTACACCTTC
CDR3: CLTSGEGTNYGYTF

size: NA
J: TRBJ2-7
length: 15
V: TRBV5-6
D: TRBD1
DNA: TGTGCCAGCAGCTCCGGTGACAGGGACCTCTACGAGCAGTACTTC
CDR3: CASSSGDRDLYEQYF

size: few
J: TRBJ1-1
length: 13
V: TRBV30
D: NA
DNA: TGTGCCTGGAGTAAGGACTATAACACTGAAGCTTTCTTT
CDR3: CAWSKDYNTEAFF

size: NA
J: TRBJ1-5
length: 15
V: TRBV28
D: NA
DNA: TGTGCCAGCAGGTTCCCTGGCCTTAGCAATCAGCCCCAGCATTTT
CDR3: CASRFPGLSNQPQHF

size: once
J: TRBJ2-1
length: 13
V: TRBV9
D: NA
DNA: TGTGCCAGCAGCCCATTACAGTTTACTGAGCAGTTCTTC
CDR3: CASSPLQFTEQFF

size: NA
J: TRBJ2-5
length: 14
V: TRBV5-4
D: NA
DNA: TGTGCCAGCAGCTCCACAGGGTCCCAAGAGACCCAGTACTTC
CDR3: CASSSTGSQETQYF

size: NA
J: TRBJ1-4
length: 20
V: TRBV15
D: TRBD1
DNA: TGTGCCACCAGCAGAGATCTACTAAAGGACAGGCCTGCAACTAATGAAAAACTGTTTTTT
CDR3: CATSRDLLKDRPATNEKLFF

size: NA
J: TRBJ2-1
length: 14
V: TRBV27
D: TRBD1
DNA: TGTGCCAGCAGTCCCCGGGACAGGGCCAATGAGCAGTTCTTC
CDR3: CASSPRDRANEQFF

size: NA
J: TRBJ2-1
length: 15
V: TRBV10-2
D: NA
DNA: TGCGCCAGCACCGCGGGCCTCGCCACGGGGAATGAGCAGTTCTTC
CDR3: CASTAGLATGNEQFF

size: NA
J: TRBJ2-1
length: 12
V: TRBV10-1
D: NA
DNA: TGCGCCAGCAGTTTAGCGGACAATGAGCAGTTCTTC
CDR3: CASSLADNEQFF

size: once
J: TRBJ2-5
length: 15
V: TRBV4-3
D: TRBD2
DNA: TGCGCCAGCAGCCAAGCGGCGGGGGACCAAGAGACCCAGTACTTC
CDR3: CASSQAAGDQETQYF

size: NA
J: TRBJ2-7
length: 11
V: TRBV10-3
D: NA
DNA: TGTGCCATCAAAGAGGGCCCCGAGCAGTACTTC
CDR3: CAIKEGPEQYF

size: NA
J: TRBJ2-1
length: 15
V: TRBV18
D: TRBD1
DNA: TGTGCCAGCTCACAAGGGACAGGGGAATACAATGAGCAGTTCTTC
CDR3: CASSQGTGEYNEQFF

size: NA
J: TRBJ2-3
length: 17
V: TRBV5-1
D: NA
DNA: TGCGCCAGCAGCCCTTGTCAGGGGGGTAGGAGCACAGATACGCAGTATTTT
CDR3: CASSPCQGGRSTDTQYF

size: many
J: TRBJ2-6
length: 16
V: TRBV4-3
D: NA
DNA: TGCGCCAGCAGCCAAGATCGGGGTAGCGGGGCCAACGTCCTGACTTTC
CDR3: CASSQDRGSGANVLTF

size: NA
J: TRBJ2-4
length: 13
V: TRBV19
D: NA
DNA: TGTGCCAGTAGTACCGGACTGGAGAACATTCAGTACTTC
CDR3: CASSTGLENIQYF

size: NA
J: TRBJ2-5
length: 14
V: TRBV7-2
D: NA
DNA: TGTGCCAGCAGCCCCGGTAGTGGGTCTGCAGCGCTGTACTTC
CDR3: CASSPGSGSAALYF

size: NA
J: TRBJ1-1
length: 12
V: TRBV18
D: NA
DNA: TGTGCCAGCTCACCAACGAGGACTGAAGCTTTCTTT
CDR3: CASSPTRTEAFF

size: NA
J: TRBJ2-7
length: 12
V: TRBV19
D: TRBD2
DNA: TGTGCCAGTAGTACGGGGGGGGTCGAGCAGTACTTC
CDR3: CASSTGGVEQYF

size: NA
J: TRBJ2-5
length: 16
V: TRBV5-1
D: TRBD2
DNA: TGCGCCAGCAGCTTGGATTCGGCGGGGGGACAAGAGACCCAGTACTTC
CDR3: CASSLDSAGGQETQYF

size: NA
J: TRBJ2-7
length: 14
V: TRBV28
D: NA
DNA: TGTGCCAGCACCCTTTCTTCGGTGACCTACGAGCAGTACTTC
CDR3: CASTLSSVTYEQYF

size: NA
J: TRBJ2-7
length: 14
V: TRBV27
D: NA
DNA: TGTGCCAGCAGCCGGGACTCTACGAGTTACGAGCAGTACTTC
CDR3: CASSRDSTSYEQYF

size: NA
J: TRBJ1-1
length: 11
V: TRBV20-1
D: NA
DNA: TGCAGTGCTCGCCCCGCATGCGGGGCTTTCTTT
CDR3: CSARPACGAFF

size: NA
J: TRBJ2-7
length: 15
V: TRBV5-4
D: TRBD1
DNA: TGTGCCAGCAGCTTGGGCCGGGGAACAGGGGGCGAGCAGTACTTC
CDR3: CASSLGRGTGGEQYF

size: NA
J: TRBJ2-2
length: 13
V: TRBV2
D: NA
DNA: TGTGCCAGCTCACCTATCCCCCCCGGGGAGCTGTTTTTT
CDR3: CASSPIPPGELFF

size: NA
J: TRBJ1-4
length: 16
V: TRBV5-4
D: NA
DNA: TGTGCCAGCAGCCCCGGTGGGGGGGGAGCTAATGAAAAACTGTTTTTT
CDR3: CASSPGGGGANEKLFF

size: NA
J: TRBJ1-5
length: 17
V: TRBV28
D: NA
DNA: TGTGCCAGCAGTCCTGGGACTTTAGTTCCCAGCAATCAGCCCCAGCATTTT
CDR3: CASSPGTLVPSNQPQHF

size: NA
J: TRBJ2-2
length: 15
V: TRBV2
D: TRBD1
DNA: TGTGCCAGCAGCCGGGACAGGGTAGACACCGGGGAGCTGTTTTTT
CDR3: CASSRDRVDTGELFF

size: once
J: TRBJ2-1
length: 14
V: TRBV7-9
D: TRBD1
DNA: TGTGCCAGCAGCTCCGGGGACAGGGGGCATGAGCAGTTCTTC
CDR3: CASSSGDRGHEQFF

size: NA
J: TRBJ1-2
length: 15
V: TRBV9
D: TRBD1
DNA: TGTGCCAGCAGCAGACGGGGTGACAGGGATGATGGCTACACCTTC
CDR3: CASSRRGDRDDGYTF

size: NA
J: TRBJ1-1
length: 16
V: TRBV7-2
D: TRBD1
DNA: TGTGCCAGCAGTGGAGGGACAGGGACCTTCGACACTGAAGCTTTCTTT
CDR3: CASSGGTGTFDTEAFF

size: NA
J: TRBJ2-7
length: 15
V: TRBV5-1
D: NA
DNA: TGCGCCAGCAGCGCCGAGGGTCCTAGCTCCTACGAGCAGTACTTC
CDR3: CASSAEGPSSYEQYF

size: few
J: TRBJ1-6
length: 14
V: TRBV5-6
D: NA
DNA: TGTGCCAGCGGATCGATTTCAGGATTTTCACCCCTCCACTTT
CDR3: CASGSISGFSPLHF

size: NA
J: TRBJ1-6
length: 13
V: TRBV19
D: NA
DNA: TGTGCCAGTAGTATGGCAGGTGGGTCACCCCTCCACTTT
CDR3: CASSMAGGSPLHF

size: NA
J: TRBJ2-7
length: 19
V: TRBV4-1
D: NA
DNA: TGCGCCAGCAGCCATACGAAAGTACTAACAGGGTATTCGTCCTACGAGCAGTACTTC
CDR3: CASSHTKVLTGYSSYEQYF

size: NA
J: TRBJ1-1
length: 13
V: TRBV7-2
D: NA
DNA: TGTGCCAGCAGCTTACAGGGGAACACTGAAGCTTTCTTT
CDR3: CASSLQGNTEAFF

size: NA
J: TRBJ1-1
length: 17
V: TRBV4-2
D: NA
DNA: TGTGCCAGCAGCCAAGATCTATCAGGGGAAATGGGAACTGAAGCTTTCTTT
CDR3: CASSQDLSGEMGTEAFF

size: NA
J: TRBJ2-3
length: 14
V: TRBV13
D: NA
DNA: TGTGCCAGCAGCCGAATCCACAAGACAGATACGCAGTATTTT
CDR3: CASSRIHKTDTQYF

size: few
J: TRBJ2-5
length: 15
V: TRBV5-1
D: TRBD2
DNA: TGCGCCAGCAGAGCGGGACTTGAAAACCAAGAGACCCAGTACTTC
CDR3: CASRAGLENQETQYF

size: NA
J: TRBJ2-7
length: 14
V: TRBV11-2
D: TRBD1
DNA: TGTGCCAGCAGCTTATTCCAGGGGGATTACGAGCAGTACTTC
CDR3: CASSLFQGDYEQYF

size: NA
J: TRBJ2-3
length: 15
V: TRBV4-1
D: NA
DNA: TGCGCCAGCAGCCCCACCCGGGGGAAGACAGATACGCAGTATTTT
CDR3: CASSPTRGKTDTQYF